This T cell receptor (beta chain) is from a study of blood T cell repertoires in COVID-19. Study-level background: Samples taken during acute and convalescent COVID-19 were collected in the United States, Italy and Spain.

The method was immunoSEQ multiplex PCR; TCRdb's version includes in-frame clones alone and lacks a portion of them. The sample holds fewer than 300,000 clones; about 85% are singletons and the top ten take 0.87%. The CDR3 has 16 residues. CDR1 is SGHTA, CDR2 FQGNSA, per germline. The J segment lost 2 bases and the V segment lost 4 bases, leaving 4 bases of the junction unmatched. The material sequenced was peripheral blood. The V call is TRBV7-2, the J call TRBJ2-3; 12 bases match TRBD2. The clonotype originates from a human donor with COVID-19, enrolled during active disease. The donor label of this sample is uncertain. The CDR3 sequence is CASSSGLAGFTDTQYF. The CDR3 bases are TGTGCCAGCAGCTCTGGACTAGCGGGGTTCACAGATACGCAGTATTTT.